This T cell receptor beta chain was sequenced for a study of blood T cell repertoires in COVID-19. Study-wide context: From T cells, B-cell-depleted T cells, or PBMCs came the material, which was cDNA or gDNA.

Profiled with immunoSEQ multiplex PCR; TCRdb holds only in-frame clones, not every one. The table records over 300,000 clones, about 88% of them present only once. Germline CDR1 is SQVTM and CDR2 is ANQGSEA. The CDR3 runs 13 residues. The count of this clone is one. Sample: PBMCs or T cells enriched from blood (not recorded which). The chain recombines TRBV29-1 with TRBJ2-1, with a weak D call TRBD1 (6 bases). This receptor was taken from a woman aged 40 to 50 who had recovered from COVID-19. In DNA, the CDR3 is TGCAGTTCCGAGGGGGTAGCGTCGGATGAGCAGTTCTTC. Its translation is CSSEGVASDEQFF.